The 27 T cell receptor beta chains below all came from one sample that was sequenced in a study of PD-1 blockade in classical Hodgkin lymphoma (dated by TCRdb to about 2020). In light of the paper, this sample's time point label describes: newly diagnosed, previously untreated cHL patient sample. Receptor amplification or capture employed the immunoSEQ multiplex PCR assay. As stored in TCRdb, this immuneACCESS dataset retains in-frame rearrangements with V and J assigned. A fraction of the clones does not appear; measured against another copy, unresolved V genes explain less than half of the discrepancy, and the remainder lacks a known reason. Counted in this sample were some 31,000 clones; 90% to 95% of them appeared once. 2.3% of the sample is held by the ten biggest clonotypes. Sequencing was performed on peripheral blood mononuclear cells (PBMCs). The source is a human donor with classical Hodgkin lymphoma.

This chain uses TRBV13 with TRBJ2-3; D might be TRBD2 (6 bases). Trimming removed 2 bases from V and 0 bases from J, with 12 bases in between. The germline V gene has CDR1 PRHDT and CDR2 FYEKMQ (reference sequence). This CDR3 is 16 amino acids long. CDR3 region: CASSLRQAGSTDTQYF. The DNA for the CDR3 is TGTGCCAGCAGCTTAAGGCAGGCGGGGAGCACAGATACGCAGTATTTT.

The CDR3 sequence is CASSWWARREAKNIQYF. The CDR3 nucleotides are TGTGCCAGCAGTTGGTGGGCCAGAAGAGAGGCCAAAAACATTCAGTACTTC. V and J are TRBV28 and TRBJ2-4; D remains ambiguous. Looked up from germline, CDR1 is MDHEN and CDR2 is SYDVKM. Trimming removed 4 bases from V and 1 base from J, with 17 bases in between. The CDR3 loop spans 17 amino acids.

The chain joins TRBV6-1 to TRBJ1-2; 11 nucleotides align to TRBD1. The CDR3 covers 15 residues. Germline CDR1 reads MNHNS; CDR2 reads SASEGT. V shed 1 base, J shed 4 bases, and the junction held 2 bases outside the gene matches. The CDR3 DNA reads as TGTGCCAGCAGTGAAGACGGGACAGGGGGCTATGGCTACACCTTC. This encodes CASSEDGTGGYGYTF.

The chain recombines TRBV29-1 with TRBJ2-1; D is perhaps TRBD2 (5 bases). V dropped 6 bases and J dropped 7 bases, with 10 bases sitting between them. The germline CDR1 and CDR2 sequences are SQVTM and ANQGSEA. This CDR3 has 11 amino acids. The CDR3 coding sequence is TGCAGCGTCGAGGGCCTGAATGAGCAGTTCTTC. It is translated as CSVEGLNEQFF.

The gene calls are TRBV5-1 and TRBJ1-3; no definite D call. CDR3 length: 14 residues. Trimming cost V 0 bases and J 3 bases, with 7 bases left between them. In germline, CDR1 is SGHRS, CDR2 YFSETQ. The CDR3 reads CASSLEGLGNTIYF. The CDR3 DNA sequence: TGCGCCAGCAGCTTGGAAGGACTTGGAAACACCATATATTTT.

This clone came up once. The V and J genes are TRBV18 and TRBJ1-2; possible D gene TRBD1, 5 bases. V was cut by 2 bases and J by 11 bases, with 18 bases left in between. The CDR3 totals 14 residues. Germline-derived CDR1 and CDR2 are KGHSH and LQKENI. The CDR3 DNA sequence: TGTGCCAGCTCACCAAGAGAAGGTGAAGGGGTTTACACCTTC. Translating gives CASSPREGEGVYTF.

The chain carries TRBV14 and TRBJ2-7, with 11 bases lining up with TRBD2. The CDR3 is made up of 14 amino acids. CDR1 SGHDN and CDR2 FVKESK come from the germline V gene. V was pared by 4 bases and J by 4 bases, with 3 bases of the junction left unmatched. Written as DNA, the CDR3 is TGTGCCAGCAGCCCAGGGACTAGCGGATACGAGCAGTACTTC. Residues: CASSPGTSGYEQYF. Based on the CDR3 plus reference TRBV14 and TRBJ2-7, the full variable domain is EAGVTQFPSHSVIEKGQTVTLRCDPISGHDNLYWYRRVMGKEIKFLLHFVKESKQDESGMPNNRFLAERTGGTYSTLKVQPAELEDSGVYFCASSPGTSGYEQYFGPGTRLTVT.

This sequence joins TRBV29-1 and TRBJ1-1; the D is unclear. Trimming took 5 bases from V and 0 from J, leaving 7 bases between them. The germline gives CDR1 SQVTM, CDR2 ANQGSEA. The CDR3 totals 12 residues. CDR3 loop: CSVSVVNTEAFF. In DNA form, the CDR3 reads TGCAGCGTTTCCGTAGTGAACACTGAAGCTTTCTTT.

J is TRBJ2-3 and V is TRBV12-5, with 7 positions matching TRBD1. CDR3 length equals 14 residues. V shed 5 bases, J shed 2 bases, and the junction held 4 bases outside the gene matches. Germline-derived CDR1 and CDR2 are LGHNT and FRNRAP. The CDR3 reads CASGRDSNTDTQYF. The CDR3 bases are TGTGCTAGTGGTCGGGACAGCAACACAGATACGCAGTATTTT.

The genes are TRBV9 and TRBJ1-3; D gene unclear. V was shortened by 0 bases and J by 0 bases, with 10 bases between the two germline ends. The CDR3 extends over 16 amino acids. Germline V lookup: CDR1 SGDLS, CDR2 YYNGEE. CDR3 loop: CASSVAGGYSGNTIYF. In DNA, the CDR3 is TGTGCCAGCAGCGTAGCTGGCGGATACTCTGGAAACACCATATATTTT.

V and J are TRBV27 and TRBJ1-1; D is unclear. The germline CDR1 and CDR2 sequences are MNHEY and SMNVEV (reference sequence). There are 12 residues in the CDR3. V was trimmed by 6 bases and J by 5 bases, leaving 10 bases between them. This CDR3 is CASSSGGTEAFF. CDR3 coding DNA: TGTGCCAGCAGCTCCGGAGGGACTGAAGCTTTCTTT.

The chain couples TRBV9 to TRBJ2-5; D might be TRBD1 (5 bases). This CDR3 region has 13 residues. V was pared by 4 bases and J by 7 bases, with 14 bases between. Germline V gene lookup returns CDR1 SGDLS and CDR2 YYNGEE. The CDR3 DNA follows: TGTGCCAGCAGCCCGCAAGTTGGGGCGACCCAGTACTTC. The encoded protein is CASSPQVGATQYF.

This clone was observed once. The chain couples TRBV30 to TRBJ1-1, with no clear D. This CDR3 is built from 11 residues. V dropped 1 base and J dropped 8 bases, with 8 bases sitting between them. The V gene's germline CDR1 is GTSNPN and CDR2 SVGIG (reference sequence). CDR3 sequence: CAWSGGGEAFF. The DNA of the CDR3 is TGTGCCTGGAGTGGTGGAGGGGAAGCTTTCTTT.

V and J are TRBV6-1 and TRBJ1-2; maybe TRBD1 (5 bases). The V end lost 3 bases, the J end lost 6 bases, and 23 bases lay between the germline ends. The CDR3 is made up of 17 amino acids. Germline assignment: CDR1 MNHNS and CDR2 SASEGT. CDR3 sequence (DNA): TGTGCCAGCAGTGATTGGACCCTTGGGGCCGGGCCTAATGGCTACACCTTC. Amino acid sequence: CASSDWTLGAGPNGYTF.

This clone was recorded once. The rearrangement uses TRBV5-4 and TRBJ1-3; no clear D. The CDR3 loop spans 17 amino acids. Germline lookup yields CDR1 SGHNT and CDR2 YYREEE (reference sequence). The germline V and J ends were trimmed by 4 bases and 0 bases, with 17 bases remaining between them. CDR3 nucleotide sequence: TGTGCCAGCAGCCAGAATGCGGGCTTGAGCTCTGGAAACACCATATATTTT. This encodes CASSQNAGLSSGNTIYF.

V gene TRBV4-1 combines with J gene TRBJ1-1; 7 positions agree with TRBD1. CDR3 length: 15 residues. V lost 5 bases to trimming and J lost 0 bases; unmatched junction nucleotides: 6. CDR1 MGHRA and CDR2 YSYEKL come from the germline V gene. The DNA of the CDR3 is TGCGCCAGCAGCACAGACGGACAGGTGAACACTGAAGCTTTCTTT. It translates to CASSTDGQVNTEAFF.

The rearrangement joins TRBV7-9 to TRBJ2-7; TRBD1 matches 7 bases. The CDR3 length is 15 residues. Trimming at V came to 1 base and at J to 2 bases, leaving 5 bases not matched to a gene. CDR1 is SEHNR, CDR2 FQNEAQ, per germline (reference sequence). The CDR3 region is CASSLVQGVPYEQYF. DNA for the CDR3: TGTGCCAGCAGCTTAGTGCAGGGGGTCCCCTACGAGCAGTACTTC. Using reference TRBV7-9 and TRBJ2-7 for the parts outside the CDR3, the full variable domain is DTGVSQNPRHKITKRGQNVTFRCDPISEHNRLYWYRQTLGQGPEFLTYFQNEAQLEKSRLLSDRFSAERPKGSFSTLEIQRTEQGDSAMYLCASSLVQGVPYEQYFGPGTRLTVT.

The chain joins TRBV30 to TRBJ1-2, with D possibly TRBD1 on 6 matching bases. Looked up from germline, CDR1 is GTSNPN and CDR2 is SVGIG (reference sequence). Trimming stripped 2 bases from V and 4 bases from J, with 11 bases between. This CDR3 has 13 residues. CDR3 residues: CAWSYRVGYGYTF. The DNA of the CDR3 is TGTGCCTGGAGTTACAGGGTTGGCTATGGCTACACCTTC.

The gene calls are TRBV25-1 and TRBJ2-5; D tentatively fits TRBD1 or TRBD2 (5 bases each). The CDR3 is 16 residues long. Germline CDR1 is MGHDK and CDR2 is SYGVNS. V lost 4 bases, J lost 7 bases, and 22 bases lay in between. The CDR3 loop reads CASSGTWGRTGGTQYF. CDR3 DNA: TGTGCCAGCAGTGGGACCTGGGGCCGTACCGGAGGGACCCAGTACTTC.

This chain joins TRBV11-3 and TRBJ1-1; possible D gene TRBD1, 5 bases. The CDR3 covers 12 residues. The germline CDR1 and CDR2 sequences are SGHNT and YENEEA. Trimming took off 5 bases at V and 8 bases at J, with 12 bases between the two ends. The CDR3 reads CASSKRGIEAFF. The CDR3 DNA reads as TGTGCCAGCAGCAAACGGGGGATCGAAGCTTTCTTT.

J is TRBJ2-3 and V is TRBV5-5; unclear D gene. The V end lost 0 bases, the J end lost 6 bases, and 5 bases lay between the germline ends. CDR3 size: 12 residues. Germline lookup yields CDR1 SGHKS and CDR2 YYEKEE (reference sequence). This chain's CDR3 is CASSLAMDTQYF. The CDR3 DNA sequence: TGTGCCAGCAGCTTGGCAATGGATACGCAGTATTTT.

There are a few counts of this clone. The chain combines TRBV6-5 with TRBJ1-5; D not resolved. The CDR3 has 13 amino acids. CDR1 is MNHEY and CDR2 is SVGAGI in the germline V gene. The V and J ends lost 8 bases and 4 bases respectively, with 12 bases between them. CDR3 protein: CASGRTGNQPQHF. DNA for the CDR3: TGTGCCAGCGGGCGGACGGGGAATCAGCCCCAGCATTTT.

This chain links TRBV7-6 with TRBJ2-1; perhaps TRBD2 as D (6 bases). CDR3 length: 15 amino acids. Germline CDR1 and CDR2: SGHVS and FNYEAQ. Trimming removed 2 bases at V and 10 bases at J, with 18 bases between. For the CDR3, the DNA is TGTGCCAGCAGCTTATTCAGTTACGGGGGTGAAGAGCAGTTCTTC. Translated: CASSLFSYGGEEQFF.

CDR3 residues: CASSPLSADTQYF. The DNA for the CDR3 is TGTGCCAGCAGCCCCCTGAGTGCAGATACGCAGTATTTT. The chain links TRBV7-8 to TRBJ2-3, with D hard to call. V dropped 5 bases and J dropped 4 bases, with 10 bases sitting between them. This CDR3 region has 13 residues. Germline V gene sequence: CDR1 SGHVS, CDR2 FQNEAQ. Supplemented by reference TRBV7-8 and TRBJ2-3, the full variable domain reads GAGVSQSPRYKVAKRGQDVALRCDPISGHVSLFWYQQALGQGPEFLTYFQNEAQLDKSGLPSDRFFAERPEGSVSTLKIQRTQQEDSAVYLCASSPLSADTQYFGPGTRLTVL.

This chain uses TRBV19 with TRBJ2-1, with a tentative D call TRBD2 (6 bases). The CDR3 has 16 residues. V shed 1 base and J shed 3 bases, with 13 bases lying between them. Germline V lookup: CDR1 LNHDA, CDR2 SQIVND (reference sequence). CDR3 bases: TGTGCCAGTAGTATAGGTGGCGGGATATTCTACAATGAGCAGTTCTTC. Its translation: CASSIGGGIFYNEQFF.

J is TRBJ1-5 and V is TRBV19; D is possibly TRBD1 (6 bases). Trimming pared 7 bases from V and 7 bases from J, leaving 14 bases between. Germline values: CDR1 LNHDA, CDR2 SQIVND (reference sequence). This CDR3 has 13 residues. The CDR3 DNA reads TGTGCCAGTACCGCGACAGGTTGGCAGCCCCAGCATTTT. Its translation is CASTATGWQPQHF.

The V and J genes are TRBV27 and TRBJ1-2; tentative D call: TRBD1 (5 bases). Germline V gene data show CDR1 as MNHEY and CDR2 as SMNVEV (reference sequence). With 8 bases removed from V and 4 bases from J, the gap between germline ends came to 14 bases. This CDR3 has 13 amino acids. The CDR3 DNA reads TGTGCCAGCGGGAACGGTGGGGGCTATGGCTACACCTTC. It specifies CASGNGGGYGYTF.